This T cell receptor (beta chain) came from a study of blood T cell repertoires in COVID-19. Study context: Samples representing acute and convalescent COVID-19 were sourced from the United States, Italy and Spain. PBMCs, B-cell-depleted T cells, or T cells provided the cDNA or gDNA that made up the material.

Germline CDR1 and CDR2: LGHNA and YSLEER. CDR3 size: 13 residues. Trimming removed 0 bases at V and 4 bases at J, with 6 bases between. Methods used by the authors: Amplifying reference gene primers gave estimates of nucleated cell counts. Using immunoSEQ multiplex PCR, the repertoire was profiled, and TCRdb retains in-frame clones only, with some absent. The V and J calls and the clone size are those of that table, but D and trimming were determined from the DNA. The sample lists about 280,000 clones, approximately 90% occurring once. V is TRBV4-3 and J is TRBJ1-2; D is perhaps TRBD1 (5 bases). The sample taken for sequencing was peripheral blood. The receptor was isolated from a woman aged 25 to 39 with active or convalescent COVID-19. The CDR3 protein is CASSQDDSYGYTF. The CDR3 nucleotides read TGCGCCAGCAGCCAAGATGACAGCTATGGCTACACCTTC.